This T cell receptor beta chain emerged from a study of T cells in Graves' hyperthyroidism and ophthalmopathy (dated by TCRdb to the late 2010s). Study-level background: Peripheral blood was sampled at the time of initial diagnosis, prior to any treatment. Once sampling was done, hyperthyroidism patients were given methimazole at a starting dose of 30 mg daily, whereas ophthalmopathy patients were given high-dose intravenous methylprednisolone. Prospective prediction of ophthalmopathy was tested in an independent validation cohort of under 20 hyperthyroidism patients and 15 to 17 patients who later progressed to ophthalmopathy. In about 6 Graves' hyperthyroidism patients, the study also compared T-cell repertoires from thyroid tissue with T-cell repertoires from blood. The 100 or so discovery patients were divided at random into training and test sets in a 7:3 ratio. The paper reports TCR Vbeta CDR3 sequencing of approximately 140 peripheral blood samples: 40 or so ophthalmopathy, roughly 74 hyperthyroidism and about 17 progressor patients. To identify distinguishing TCR V-J signatures, a discovery cohort of 100 or so patients was used, comprising some 45 with Graves' ophthalmopathy and about 59 with stable Graves' hyperthyroidism.

The CDR3 has 13 amino acids, counting the end cysteine and phenylalanine. Only the CDR3 part of the read is kept: 39 bases, read in frame from the first base. After removal of 8 bases from V and 9 bases from J, the junction retains 8 bases not matched to a gene. The germline V gene sets CDR1 to SNHLY and CDR2 to FYNNEI. This clonotype was recorded at least ten times. Its antigen target is currently unknown. It has no much larger one-base neighbor in the sample; base qualities were not kept. Hyperthyroidism patients were newly diagnosed, with disease duration under 2 months, and aged 18 to 65 years. Patients with uncontrolled infections, other autoimmune diseases, pregnancy or lactation were excluded. Diagnoses relied on clinical symptoms, serum thyroxine and TRAb, thyroid ultrasound and orbital computed tomography. For progressor patients, blood was drawn at the first diagnosis of hyperthyroidism, before any ophthalmopathy symptoms had appeared. PBMCs were separated from under 12 ml of fresh peripheral blood using Ficoll-Paque density gradient centrifugation. Progressor patients were defined as those initially diagnosed with Graves' hyperthyroidism in whom ophthalmopathy developed during follow-up. Total RNA was extracted with Trizol reagent, and quality was checked on an Agilent 2100 Bioanalyzer.

General conclusions and limits of the study: In validation, the model predicted progression to ophthalmopathy a median of 6.5 months before onset, with 65% to 71% sensitivity and 72.22% specificity. Sample size was not statistically predetermined, and blinding of investigators to group allocation was not performed. A model built on a 13 V-J signature distinguished ophthalmopathy from stable hyperthyroidism, reaching about 88% sensitivity and around 82% specificity in cross-validation and 80%/75% in testing. Most expanded thyroid clonotypes (frequency above 0.001) were also found in blood, which suggests that blood repertoires may mirror thyroid immune responses.

TCR beta CDR3 regions were amplified from RNA transcripts. A first-round RT-PCR of the TCR CDR3 used the HTBI primer set with the Qiagen OneStep RT-PCR kit. Libraries were constructed in a second round of multiplex PCR, after which size selection and purification were carried out. The libraries were sequenced on an Illumina HiSeq2000 using paired-end 100 bp reads. Concerning the study's data processing: Raw data were processed with SOAPnuke, discarding reads with adapters, uncalled bases, mean Phred below 15, or no exact constant-primer or identifier match. COPE v1.2.5 was used to merge the high-quality paired reads, and each unique nucleotide sequence was defined as a clonotype. MiTCR v1.1 was used to align the clonotypes against IMGT TRBV, TRBD and TRBJ reference segments. Only V-J combinations with frequency above 0.0001, covering about 99% of repertoires, were analysed. The TCS score was defined as F50 (clonal expansion) divided by E x V (chaos), with BLOSUM62-based TCRdist calculated between CDR3 peptides within each V-J. Welch's t-statistics and random forest reduced just over 500 V-J features to about 12, which were used in a naive Bayes classifier (R e1071). The raw public data were reprocessed by TCRdb itself: fastp quality trimming at Q25, MiXCR clonotype calling, in-frame beta chains only. Under each unique CDR3 protein, matching rows form one entry showing the most common genes and DNA. The V and J calls, along with clone size, are taken from TCRdb and not from the paper's own processing. Recorded for this sample are some 370,000 distinct CDR3 sequences; 17% of them occurred a single time. The ten largest clones represent approximately 30% of the sample.

The sequence was collected from a woman aged 25 to 39 with Graves' hyperthyroidism that later progressed to Graves' ophthalmopathy. The chain is made from TRBV2 and TRBJ2-5; TRBD1 matches 11 bases in the middle. The sequencing input was blood. CDR3 loop: CASQGQGVDAQYF. The nucleotide sequence is TGTGCCAGCCAGGGACAGGGGGTCGATGCCCAGTACTTC.